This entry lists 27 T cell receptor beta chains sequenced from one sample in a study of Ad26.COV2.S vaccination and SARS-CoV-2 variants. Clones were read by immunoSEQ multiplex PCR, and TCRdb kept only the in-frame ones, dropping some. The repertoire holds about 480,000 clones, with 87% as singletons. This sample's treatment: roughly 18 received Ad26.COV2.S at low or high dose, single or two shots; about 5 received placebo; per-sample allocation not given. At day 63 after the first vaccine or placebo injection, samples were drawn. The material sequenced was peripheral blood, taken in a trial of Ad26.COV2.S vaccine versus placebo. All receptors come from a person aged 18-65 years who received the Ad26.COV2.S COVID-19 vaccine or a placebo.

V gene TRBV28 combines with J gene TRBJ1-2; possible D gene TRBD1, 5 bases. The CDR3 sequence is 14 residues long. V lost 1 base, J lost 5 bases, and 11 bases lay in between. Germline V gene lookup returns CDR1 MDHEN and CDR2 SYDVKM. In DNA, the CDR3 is TGTGCCAGCAGTTTATTTGACAGAGTTTATGGCTACACCTTC. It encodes CASSLFDRVYGYTF.

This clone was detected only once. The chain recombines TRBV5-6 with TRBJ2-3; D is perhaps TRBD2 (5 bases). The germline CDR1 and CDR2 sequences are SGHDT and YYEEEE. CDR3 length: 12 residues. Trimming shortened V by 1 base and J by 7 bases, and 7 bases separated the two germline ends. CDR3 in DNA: TGTGCCAGCAGCTTGCAGACTAATACGCAGTATTTT. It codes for CASSLQTNTQYF.

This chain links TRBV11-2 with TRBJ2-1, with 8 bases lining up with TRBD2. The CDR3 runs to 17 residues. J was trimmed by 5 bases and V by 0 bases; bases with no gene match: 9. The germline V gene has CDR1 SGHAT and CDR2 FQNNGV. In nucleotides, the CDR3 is TGTGCCAGCAGCTTAGAATTCCCGGGACTAGGGAACAATGAGCAGTTCTTC. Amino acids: CASSLEFPGLGNNEQFF.

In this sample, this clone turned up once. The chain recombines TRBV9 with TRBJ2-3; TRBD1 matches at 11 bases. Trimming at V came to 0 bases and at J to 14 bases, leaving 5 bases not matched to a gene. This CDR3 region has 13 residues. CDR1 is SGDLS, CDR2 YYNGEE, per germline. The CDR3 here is CASSVEGQGAMYF. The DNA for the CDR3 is TGTGCCAGCAGCGTAGAAGGACAGGGGGCTATGTATTTT.

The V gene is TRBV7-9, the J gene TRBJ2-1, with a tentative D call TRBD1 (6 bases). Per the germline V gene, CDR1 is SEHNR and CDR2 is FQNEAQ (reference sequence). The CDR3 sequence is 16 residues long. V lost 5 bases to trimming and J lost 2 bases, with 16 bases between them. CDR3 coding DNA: TGTGCCAGCAGCGGCGAGACAGGTCTTACCTACAATGAGCAGTTCTTC. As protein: CASSGETGLTYNEQFF.

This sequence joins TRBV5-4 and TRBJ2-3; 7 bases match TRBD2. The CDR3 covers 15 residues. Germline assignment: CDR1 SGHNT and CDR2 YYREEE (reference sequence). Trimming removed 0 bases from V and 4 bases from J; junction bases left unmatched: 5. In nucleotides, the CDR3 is TGTGCCAGCAGCTTGGAACTAGCGCGCCCAGATACGCAGTATTTT. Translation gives CASSLELARPDTQYF.

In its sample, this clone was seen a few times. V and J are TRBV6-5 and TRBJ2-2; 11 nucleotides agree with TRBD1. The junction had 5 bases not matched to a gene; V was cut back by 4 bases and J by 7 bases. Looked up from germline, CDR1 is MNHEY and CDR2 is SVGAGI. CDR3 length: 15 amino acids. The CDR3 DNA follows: TGTGCCAGCAGTTCGGACAGGGGGCGCGTCGGGGAGCTGTTTTTT. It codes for CASSSDRGRVGELFF.

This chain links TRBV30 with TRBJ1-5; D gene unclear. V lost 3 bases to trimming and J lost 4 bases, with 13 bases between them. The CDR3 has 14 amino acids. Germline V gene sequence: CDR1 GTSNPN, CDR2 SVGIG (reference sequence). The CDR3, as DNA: TGTGCCTGGAGACTCGCAGGTACAAATCAGCCCCAGCATTTT. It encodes CAWRLAGTNQPQHF. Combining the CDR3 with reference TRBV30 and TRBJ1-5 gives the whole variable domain SQTIHQWPATLVQPVGSPLSLECTVEGTSNPNLYWYRQAAGRGLQLLFYSVGIGQISSEVPQNLSASRPQDRQFILSSKKLLLSDSGFYLCAWRLAGTNQPQHFGDGTRLSIL.

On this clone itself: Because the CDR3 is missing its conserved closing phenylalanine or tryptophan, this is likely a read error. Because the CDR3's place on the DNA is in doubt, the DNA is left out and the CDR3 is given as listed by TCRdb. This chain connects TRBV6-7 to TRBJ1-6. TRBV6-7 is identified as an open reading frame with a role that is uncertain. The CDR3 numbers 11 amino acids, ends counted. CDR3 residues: CASSYSPPGPL.

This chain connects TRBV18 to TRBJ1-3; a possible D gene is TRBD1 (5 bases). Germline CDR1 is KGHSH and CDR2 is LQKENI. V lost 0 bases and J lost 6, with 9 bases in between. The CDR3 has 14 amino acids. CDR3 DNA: TGTGCCAGCTCACCACCGGGGGGAGAAAACACCATATATTTT. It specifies CASSPPGGENTIYF.

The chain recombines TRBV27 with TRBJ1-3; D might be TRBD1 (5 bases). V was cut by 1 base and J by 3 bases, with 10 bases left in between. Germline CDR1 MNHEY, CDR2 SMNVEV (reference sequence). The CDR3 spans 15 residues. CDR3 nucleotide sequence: TGTGCCAGCAGTTTATTGGGGCTAGATGGAAACACCATATATTTT. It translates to CASSLLGLDGNTIYF.

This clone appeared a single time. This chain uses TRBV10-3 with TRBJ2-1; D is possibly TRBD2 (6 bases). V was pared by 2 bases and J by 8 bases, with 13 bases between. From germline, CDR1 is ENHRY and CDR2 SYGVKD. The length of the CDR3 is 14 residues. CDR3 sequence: CAISEAGGRDEQFF. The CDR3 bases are TGTGCCATCAGTGAGGCCGGAGGGCGTGATGAGCAGTTCTTC.

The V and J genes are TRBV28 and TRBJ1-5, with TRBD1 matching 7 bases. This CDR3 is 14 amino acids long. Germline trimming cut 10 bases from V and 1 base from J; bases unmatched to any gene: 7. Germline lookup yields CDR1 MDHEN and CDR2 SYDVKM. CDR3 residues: CATYRGRSNQPQHF. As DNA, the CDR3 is TGTGCCACATACAGGGGACGGAGCAATCAGCCCCAGCATTTT. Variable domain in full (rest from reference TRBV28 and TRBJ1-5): DVKVTQSSRYLVKRTGEKVFLECVQDMDHENMFWYRQDPGLGLRLIYFSYDVKMKEKGDIPEGYSVSREKKERFSLILESASTNQTSMYLCATYRGRSNQPQHFGDGTRLSIL.

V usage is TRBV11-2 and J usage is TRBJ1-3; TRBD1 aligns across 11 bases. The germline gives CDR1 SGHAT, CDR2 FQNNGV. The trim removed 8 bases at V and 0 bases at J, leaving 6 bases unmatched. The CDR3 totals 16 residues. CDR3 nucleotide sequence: TGTGCCAGCTCCAGGGACAGGGGGTCCTCTGGAAACACCATATATTTT. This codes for CASSRDRGSSGNTIYF.

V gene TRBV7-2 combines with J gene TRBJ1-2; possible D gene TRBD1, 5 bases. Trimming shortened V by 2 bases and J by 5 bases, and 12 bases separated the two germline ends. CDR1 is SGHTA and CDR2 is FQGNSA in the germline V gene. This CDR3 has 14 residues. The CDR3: CASSLSRQIYGYTF. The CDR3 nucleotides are TGTGCCAGCAGCTTATCTAGACAGATATATGGCTACACCTTC.

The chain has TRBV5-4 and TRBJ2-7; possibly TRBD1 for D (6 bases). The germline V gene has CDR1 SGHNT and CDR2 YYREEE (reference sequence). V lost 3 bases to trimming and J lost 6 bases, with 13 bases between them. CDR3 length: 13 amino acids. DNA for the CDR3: TGTGCCAGCAGCTGGCAGGGGATGGCCGAGCAGTACTTC. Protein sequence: CASSWQGMAEQYF.

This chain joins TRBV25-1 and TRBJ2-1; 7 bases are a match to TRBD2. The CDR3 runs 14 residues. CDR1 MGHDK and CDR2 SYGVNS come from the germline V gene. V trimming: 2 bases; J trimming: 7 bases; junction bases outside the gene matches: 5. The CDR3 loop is CASSEPGLPNEQFF. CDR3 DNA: TGTGCCAGCAGTGAACCGGGACTACCTAATGAGCAGTTCTTC.

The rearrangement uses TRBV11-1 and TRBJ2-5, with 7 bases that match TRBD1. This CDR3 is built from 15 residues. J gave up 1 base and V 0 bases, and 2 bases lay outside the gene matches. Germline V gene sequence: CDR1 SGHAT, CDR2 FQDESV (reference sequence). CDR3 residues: CASSLAGQFQETQYF. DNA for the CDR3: TGTGCCAGCAGCTTAGCGGGACAGTTCCAAGAGACCCAGTACTTC.

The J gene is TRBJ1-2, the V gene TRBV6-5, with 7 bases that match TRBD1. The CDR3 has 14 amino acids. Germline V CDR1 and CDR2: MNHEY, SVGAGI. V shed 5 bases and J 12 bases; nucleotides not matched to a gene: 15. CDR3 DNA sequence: TGTGCCAGCAGTCACCGGGACAGCTCTATACCTGACACCTTC. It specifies CASSHRDSSIPDTF.

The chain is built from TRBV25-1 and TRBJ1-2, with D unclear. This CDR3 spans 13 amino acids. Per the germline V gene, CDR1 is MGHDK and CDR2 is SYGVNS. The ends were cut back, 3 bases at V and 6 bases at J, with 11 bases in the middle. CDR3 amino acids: CASSETSGDGYTF. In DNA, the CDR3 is TGTGCCAGCAGTGAGACATCCGGAGATGGCTACACCTTC.

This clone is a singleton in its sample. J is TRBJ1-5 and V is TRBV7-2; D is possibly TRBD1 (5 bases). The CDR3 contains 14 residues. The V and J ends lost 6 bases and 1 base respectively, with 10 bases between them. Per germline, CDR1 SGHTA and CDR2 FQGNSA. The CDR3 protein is CASSPPGSNQPQHF. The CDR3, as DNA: TGTGCCAGCAGTCCCCCAGGGAGCAATCAGCCCCAGCATTTT.

The CDR3 region is CASKQRVGETQYF. The CDR3 bases are TGTGCCAGCAAACAGAGGGTCGGAGAGACCCAGTACTTC. V gene TRBV2 combines with J gene TRBJ2-5, with D perhaps TRBD2 (5 bases). Germline CDR1 SNHLY, CDR2 FYNNEI. This CDR3 contains 13 residues. With 7 bases removed from V and 4 bases from J, the gap between germline ends came to 13 bases.

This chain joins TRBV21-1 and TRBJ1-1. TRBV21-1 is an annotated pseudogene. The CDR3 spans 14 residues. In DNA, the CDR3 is TGTGCCAGCAGCAACCAGCAGTCGAACACTGAAGCTTTCTTT. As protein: CASSNQQSNTEAFF.

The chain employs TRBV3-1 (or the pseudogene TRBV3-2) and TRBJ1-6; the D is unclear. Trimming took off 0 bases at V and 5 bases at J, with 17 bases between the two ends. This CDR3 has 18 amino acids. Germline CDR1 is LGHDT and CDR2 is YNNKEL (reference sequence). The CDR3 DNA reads TGTGCCAGCAGCCAAGATATGTTGGCGCTCCGAAATAATTCACCCCTCCACTTT. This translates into CASSQDMLALRNNSPLHF.

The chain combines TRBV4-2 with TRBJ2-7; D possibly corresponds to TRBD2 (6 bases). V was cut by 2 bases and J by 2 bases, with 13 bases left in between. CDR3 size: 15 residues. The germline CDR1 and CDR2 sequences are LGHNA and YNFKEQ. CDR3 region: CASSQTTAGTYEQYF. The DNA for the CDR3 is TGTGCCAGCAGCCAAACTACCGCGGGGACCTACGAGCAGTACTTC.

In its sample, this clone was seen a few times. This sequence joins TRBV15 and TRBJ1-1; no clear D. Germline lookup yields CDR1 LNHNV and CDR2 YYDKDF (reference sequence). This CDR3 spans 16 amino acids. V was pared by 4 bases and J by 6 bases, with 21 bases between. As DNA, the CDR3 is TGTGCCACCAGCACTAGGAGTCCTACGGCCTTCGCTGAAGCTTTCTTT. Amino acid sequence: CATSTRSPTAFAEAFF.

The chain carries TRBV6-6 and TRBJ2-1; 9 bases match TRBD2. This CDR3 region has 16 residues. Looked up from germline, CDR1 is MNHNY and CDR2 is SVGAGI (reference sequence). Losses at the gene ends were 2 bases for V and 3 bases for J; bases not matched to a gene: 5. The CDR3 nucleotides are TGTGCCAGCAGTTACCTAGGAGCGGGAGGCTACAATGAGCAGTTCTTC. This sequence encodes CASSYLGAGGYNEQFF.